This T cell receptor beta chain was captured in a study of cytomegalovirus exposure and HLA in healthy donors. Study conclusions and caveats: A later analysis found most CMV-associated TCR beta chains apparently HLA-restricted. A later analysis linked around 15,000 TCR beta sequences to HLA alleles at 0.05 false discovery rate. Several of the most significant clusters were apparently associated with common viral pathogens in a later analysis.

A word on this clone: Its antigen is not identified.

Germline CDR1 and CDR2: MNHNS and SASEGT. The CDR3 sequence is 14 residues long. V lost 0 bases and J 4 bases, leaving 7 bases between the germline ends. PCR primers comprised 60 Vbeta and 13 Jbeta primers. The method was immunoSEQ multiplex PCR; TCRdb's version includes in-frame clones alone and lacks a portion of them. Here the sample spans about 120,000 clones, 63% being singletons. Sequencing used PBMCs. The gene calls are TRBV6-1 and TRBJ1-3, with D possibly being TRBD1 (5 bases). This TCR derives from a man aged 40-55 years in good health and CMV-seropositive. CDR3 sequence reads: CASSEASGGNTIYF. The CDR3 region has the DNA TGTGCCAGCAGTGAAGCGTCAGGGGGAAACACCATATATTTT.